Reported below is one T cell receptor (beta chain). Its matching antigen is unknown. In TCRdb, the RT-PCR reads were re-called with MiXCR into one record per CDR3 protein. The sample records 630,000 or so distinct CDR3 sequences, roughly 14% being singletons. The data stem from a study of response to subunit inactivated influenza vaccine. Findings and limits, study-wide: A suggestion made by the authors is that each seasonal influenza vaccination recruits few new T cells.

The CDR3 covers 19 residues. The germline V gene has CDR1 SGHRS and CDR2 YFSETQ. Unmatched junction bases numbered 13, after V lost 0 bases and J lost 1 base. The material sequenced was PBMCs from blood, taken 11 to 12 days after vaccination. The rearrangement links TRBV5-1 to TRBJ2-4, with 7 bases that match TRBD1. The clonotype was recovered from a man in his fifties who received an inactivated influenza vaccine. The CDR3 loop is CASSLGGWQGDRAKNIQYF. The CDR3 DNA sequence: TGCGCCAGCAGCTTGGGAGGTTGGCAGGGGGATAGGGCCAAAAACATTCAGTACTTC.